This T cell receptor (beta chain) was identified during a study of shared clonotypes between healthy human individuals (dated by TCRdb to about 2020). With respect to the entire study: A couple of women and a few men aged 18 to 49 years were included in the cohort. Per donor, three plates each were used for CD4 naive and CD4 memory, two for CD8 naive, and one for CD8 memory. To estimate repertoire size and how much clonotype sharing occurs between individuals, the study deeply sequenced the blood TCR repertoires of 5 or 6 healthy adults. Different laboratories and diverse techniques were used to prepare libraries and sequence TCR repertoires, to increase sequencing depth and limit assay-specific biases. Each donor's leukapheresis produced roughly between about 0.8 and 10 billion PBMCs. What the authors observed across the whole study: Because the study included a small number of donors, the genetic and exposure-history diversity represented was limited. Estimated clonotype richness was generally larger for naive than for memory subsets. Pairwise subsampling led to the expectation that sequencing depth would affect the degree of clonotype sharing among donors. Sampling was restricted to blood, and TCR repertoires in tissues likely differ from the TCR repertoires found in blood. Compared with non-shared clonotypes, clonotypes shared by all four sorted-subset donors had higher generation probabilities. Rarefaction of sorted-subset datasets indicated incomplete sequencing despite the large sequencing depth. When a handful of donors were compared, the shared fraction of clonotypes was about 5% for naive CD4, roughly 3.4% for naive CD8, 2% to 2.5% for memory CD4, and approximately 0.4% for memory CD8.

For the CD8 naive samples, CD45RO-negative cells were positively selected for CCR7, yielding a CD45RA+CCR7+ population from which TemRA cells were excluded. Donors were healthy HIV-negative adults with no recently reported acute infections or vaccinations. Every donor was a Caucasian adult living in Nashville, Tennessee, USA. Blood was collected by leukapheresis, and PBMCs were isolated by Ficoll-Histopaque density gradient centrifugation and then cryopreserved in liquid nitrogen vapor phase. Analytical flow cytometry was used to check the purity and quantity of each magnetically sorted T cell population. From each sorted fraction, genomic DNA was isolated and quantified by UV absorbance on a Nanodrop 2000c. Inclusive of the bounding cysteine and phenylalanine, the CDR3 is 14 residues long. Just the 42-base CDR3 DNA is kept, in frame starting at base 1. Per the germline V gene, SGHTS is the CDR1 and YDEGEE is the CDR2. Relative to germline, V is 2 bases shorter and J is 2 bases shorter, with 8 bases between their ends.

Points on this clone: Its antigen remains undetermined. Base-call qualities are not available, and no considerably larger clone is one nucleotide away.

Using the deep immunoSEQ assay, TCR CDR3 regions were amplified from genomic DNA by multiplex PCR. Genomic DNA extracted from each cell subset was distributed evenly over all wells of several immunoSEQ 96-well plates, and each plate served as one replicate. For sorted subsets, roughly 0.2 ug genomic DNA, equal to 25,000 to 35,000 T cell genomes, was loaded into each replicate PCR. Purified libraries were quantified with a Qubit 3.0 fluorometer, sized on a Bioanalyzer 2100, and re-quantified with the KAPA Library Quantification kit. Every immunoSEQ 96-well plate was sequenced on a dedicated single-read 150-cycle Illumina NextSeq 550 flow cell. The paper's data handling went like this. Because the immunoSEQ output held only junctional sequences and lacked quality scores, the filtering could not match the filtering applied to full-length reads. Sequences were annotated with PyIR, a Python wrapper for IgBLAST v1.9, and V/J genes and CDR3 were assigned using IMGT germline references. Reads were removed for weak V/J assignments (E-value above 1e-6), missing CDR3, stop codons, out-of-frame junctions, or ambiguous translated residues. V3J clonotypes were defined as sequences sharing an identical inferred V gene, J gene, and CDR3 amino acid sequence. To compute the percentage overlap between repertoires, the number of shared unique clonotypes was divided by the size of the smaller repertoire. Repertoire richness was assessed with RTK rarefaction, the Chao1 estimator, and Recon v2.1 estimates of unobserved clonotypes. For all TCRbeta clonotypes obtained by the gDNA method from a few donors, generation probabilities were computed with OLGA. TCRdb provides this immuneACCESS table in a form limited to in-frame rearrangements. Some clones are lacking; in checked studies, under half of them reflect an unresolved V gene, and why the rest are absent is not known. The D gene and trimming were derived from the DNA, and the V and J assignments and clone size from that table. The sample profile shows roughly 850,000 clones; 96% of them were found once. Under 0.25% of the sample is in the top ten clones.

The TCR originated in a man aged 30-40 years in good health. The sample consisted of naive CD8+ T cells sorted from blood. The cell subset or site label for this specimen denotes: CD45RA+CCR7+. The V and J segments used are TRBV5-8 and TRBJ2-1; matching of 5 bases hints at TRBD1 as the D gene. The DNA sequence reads TGTGCCAGCAGCTTCGGACAAGCCTACAATGAGCAGTTCTTC. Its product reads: CASSFGQAYNEQFF.